Presented here are 15 T cell receptor beta chains from one specimen sequenced in a study of beta chain features in type 1 diabetes. Reverse transcribing all isolated RNA meant expressed TCRB transcripts were sequenced. Sequencing was performed with immunoSEQ multiplex PCR; in TCRdb, only in-frame clones are kept and a portion is missing. In the table there are 200,000 to 250,000 clones, 9.6% of which are singletons. Sample: naive CD4+ T cells from blood. The receptors stem from a woman aged 18-29 years in good health.

This clone has more than one count but fewer than ten. The chain carries TRBV28 and TRBJ1-2, with 7 bases that match TRBD1. V gave up 6 bases and J gave up 1 base; unmatched junction bases: 2. This CDR3 contains 13 residues. CDR1 is MDHEN, CDR2 SYDVKM, per germline. CDR3 region: CASSQGVNYGYTF. CDR3 bases: TGTGCCAGCAGCCAGGGGGTTAACTATGGCTACACCTTC.

This sequence joins TRBV29-1 and TRBJ1-2; D gene unclear. CDR1 and CDR2 from the germline V gene are SQVTM and ANQGSEA. The CDR3 runs 11 residues. Trimming cost V 5 bases and J 6 bases, with 10 bases left between them. The CDR3 sequence is CSVRGKNGYTF. The DNA for the CDR3 is TGCAGCGTTCGAGGGAAGAATGGCTACACCTTC.

The genes are TRBV11-2 and TRBJ2-5, with TRBD1 matching 10 bases. The V and J ends lost 5 bases and 5 bases, in that order; junction bases with no gene match: 11. The CDR3 runs to 16 residues. CDR1 is SGHAT, CDR2 FQNNGV, per germline. The CDR3 region has the DNA TGTGCCAGCAGCCTGACCCCGGGACAGGGGACGGAGACCCAGTACTTC. This codes for CASSLTPGQGTETQYF.

This clone was counted a few times. This chain connects TRBV19 to TRBJ2-7, with 7 bases lining up with TRBD1. With V trimmed by 1 base and J by 2 bases, 2 bases remained unmatched. Germline V gene data show CDR1 as LNHDA and CDR2 as SQIVND (reference sequence). The length of the CDR3 is 14 residues. This chain's CDR3 is CASSIVGQAYEQYF. DNA for the CDR3: TGTGCCAGTAGTATAGTTGGACAGGCCTACGAGCAGTACTTC. Complete variable domain (other parts from reference TRBV19 and TRBJ2-7): DGGITQSPKYLFRKEGQNVTLSCEQNLNHDAMYWYRQDPGQGLRLIYYSQIVNDFQKGDIAEGYSVSREKKESFPLTVTSAQKNPTAFYLCASSIVGQAYEQYFGPGTRLTVT.

The CDR3 bases are TGTGCCAGCAGCCAGGGAATAGCGGGAGTCTACGAGCAGTACTTC. This translates into CASSQGIAGVYEQYF. The chain couples TRBV4-2 to TRBJ2-7; 9 bases fit TRBD2. Germline V gene lookup returns CDR1 LGHNA and CDR2 YNFKEQ. V shed 3 bases, J shed 3 bases, and the junction held 6 bases outside the gene matches. The CDR3 loop spans 15 amino acids.

This clone was observed at least ten times. The chain uses TRBV7-2 and TRBJ2-7; 8 bases agree with TRBD2. The CDR3 runs to 14 residues. CDR1 SGHTA and CDR2 FQGNSA come from the germline V gene. The V and J ends lost 3 bases and 2 bases, in that order; junction bases with no gene match: 3. Here the CDR3 DNA reads TGTGCCAGCAGCTTCGGGAGGGGAGCCTACGAGCAGTACTTC. It yields the protein CASSFGRGAYEQYF.

This clone was counted between two and nine times. The CDR3 DNA follows: TGTGCCTGGAGACCACAACCCCAGGTCAAGGTAGCGGGCTCCTACGAGCAGTACTTC. Protein sequence: CAWRPQPQVKVAGSYEQYF. This chain joins TRBV30 and TRBJ2-7; 7 bases match TRBD2. From germline, CDR1 is GTSNPN and CDR2 SVGIG (reference sequence). The CDR3 loop spans 19 amino acids. The V gene end was trimmed by 3 bases and the J gene end by 0 bases; junction bases not matched to a gene: 20.

This clone was counted between two and nine times. The chain couples TRBV16 to TRBJ2-7, with a weak D call TRBD2 (6 bases). This CDR3 region has 16 residues. Germline assignment: CDR1 KGHSY and CDR2 FQNENV. Trimming stripped 8 bases from V and 0 bases from J, with 20 bases between. The CDR3 DNA sequence: TGTGCCAGCGTTCGACTCCCGGGACTGTGCTCCTACGAGCAGTACTTC. Translated: CASVRLPGLCSYEQYF.

The rearrangement uses TRBV5-4 and TRBJ2-5; 7 bases map to TRBD1. V shed 1 base, J shed 3 bases, and the junction held 3 bases outside the gene matches. CDR1 and CDR2 (germline): SGHNT, YYREEE (reference sequence). This CDR3 comprises 14 residues. As DNA, the CDR3 is TGTGCCAGCAGCTTGCTGCAGGGGGAAGAGACCCAGTACTTC. Translation gives CASSLLQGEETQYF.

This clone was counted between two and nine times. J is TRBJ1-1 and V is TRBV18, with 10 nucleotides matching TRBD1. The CDR3 consists of 13 residues. Germline assignment: CDR1 KGHSH and CDR2 LQKENI. Trimming at V came to 3 bases and at J to 6 bases, leaving 1 base not matched to a gene. The CDR3 is CASSPGQGSEAFF. For the CDR3, the DNA is TGTGCCAGCTCACCGGGACAGGGGTCTGAAGCTTTCTTT.

This clone came up a few times. This chain joins TRBV7-8 and TRBJ2-7, with 7 nucleotides matching TRBD2. The CDR3 sequence is 15 residues long. From germline, CDR1 is SGHVS and CDR2 FQNEAQ. V lost 5 bases and J lost 4; bases outside the gene matches: 11. The CDR3 coding sequence is TGTGCCAGCAGCCAGACGGGGGGAGGGCGGTACGAGCAGTACTTC. Its protein product is CASSQTGGGRYEQYF.

The sample holds a few counts of this clone. The chain is built from TRBV2 and TRBJ1-4; 8 nucleotides agree with TRBD1. V shed 6 bases and J 8 bases; nucleotides not matched to a gene: 8. The CDR3 runs 14 residues. Germline CDR1 is SNHLY and CDR2 is FYNNEI. The CDR3 protein is CASRADRVPEKLFF. CDR3 DNA sequence: TGTGCCAGCAGGGCGGACAGGGTCCCGGAAAAACTGTTTTTT.

J is TRBJ2-5 and V is TRBV11-2; no clear D gene. The germline V gene has CDR1 SGHAT and CDR2 FQNNGV. The V end lost 0 bases, the J end lost 5 bases, and 4 bases lay between the germline ends. The CDR3 runs to 12 residues. CDR3 sequence: CASSLDRETQYF. The CDR3 nucleotides are TGTGCCAGCAGCTTAGACAGGGAGACCCAGTACTTC.

V gene TRBV4-1 combines with J gene TRBJ2-2; unclear D gene. The CDR3 is made up of 18 amino acids. Deletions cut 0 bases from V and 7 bases from J, with 21 bases between. In germline, CDR1 is MGHRA, CDR2 YSYEKL. As DNA, the CDR3 is TGCGCCAGCAGCCAAGATAGGCCTGGGCCCAGTTCCAACGGGGAGCTGTTTTTT. This encodes CASSQDRPGPSSNGELFF.

This rearrangement joins TRBV6-1 to TRBJ2-2; weak D call: TRBD1 (6 bases). This CDR3 spans 14 amino acids. Trimming removed 6 bases at V and 7 bases at J, with 15 bases between. Germline-derived CDR1 and CDR2 are MNHNS and SASEGT. This chain's CDR3 is CASRNTGSRGELFF. DNA of the CDR3: TGTGCCAGCAGGAACACAGGGAGTCGCGGGGAGCTGTTTTTT.